A selection of T cell receptor beta chains follows, all from one sample in a study of regulatory T cells in long-lasting Graves disease. Each CDR3 protein is one row after TCRdb ran MiXCR on the multiplex PCR reads. The table has roughly 470,000 distinct CDR3 sequences, roughly 20% seen once; the top ten hold 6.5% to 10%. The starting material was peripheral blood mononuclear cells (PBMCs), obtained when the disease was refractory, from a patient treated with antithyroid drugs. These TCRs come from a female donor with Graves disease. Both conserved end residues are part of each CDR3. The order of the fields is clone size, J gene, D gene, V gene, CDR3 DNA, CDR3 protein. D genes are given only for firm matches. The size of a clone is reported for some rows only, either as once, few or many, or as a class for expanded clones.

clone_size: many; j_call: TRBJ1-1; d_call: TRBD1; v_call: TRBV28; cdr3_nt: TGTGCCAGCAGTTCATTATTCACGGACAGGGAAGAAGCTTTCTTT; cdr3_aa: CASSSLFTDREEAFF
clone_size: few; j_call: TRBJ2-3; d_call: .; v_call: TRBV11-3; cdr3_nt: TGTGCCAGCAGCCAAACAGGGATGGGAGTCACAGATACGCAGTATTTT; cdr3_aa: CASSQTGMGVTDTQYF
clone_size: few; j_call: TRBJ2-7; d_call: .; v_call: TRBV7-9; cdr3_nt: TGTGCCAGCAGCCCTGGCGGGATTTCCTACGAGCAGTACTTC; cdr3_aa: CASSPGGISYEQYF
clone_size: many; j_call: TRBJ2-7; d_call: .; v_call: TRBV12-3/TRBV12-4; cdr3_nt: TGTGCCAGCAGTATACCGGGCCCTACCTACGAGCAGTACTTC; cdr3_aa: CASSIPGPTYEQYF
clone_size: .; j_call: TRBJ2-2; d_call: .; v_call: TRBV28; cdr3_nt: TGTGCCAGCAGTCCCCTGGTGGTAACGGGAGTTACCGGGGAGCTGTTTTTT; cdr3_aa: CASSPLVVTGVTGELFF
clone_size: many; j_call: TRBJ2-4; d_call: .; v_call: TRBV7-2; cdr3_nt: TGTGCCAGCAGCTCCCGACAGCGCATTCAGTACTTC; cdr3_aa: CASSSRQRIQYF
clone_size: .; j_call: TRBJ2-7; d_call: TRBD2; v_call: TRBV27; cdr3_nt: TGTGCTAGCAGTTTATGGGGCGGGAGAAGCTACGAGCAGTACTTC; cdr3_aa: CASSLWGGRSYEQYF
clone_size: many; j_call: TRBJ2-7; d_call: TRBD1; v_call: TRBV11-2; cdr3_nt: TGTGCCAGCAGCTTCGACAGGGGCTACGAGCAGTACTTC; cdr3_aa: CASSFDRGYEQYF
clone_size: .; j_call: TRBJ2-6; d_call: TRBD1; v_call: TRBV6-2/TRBV6-3; cdr3_nt: TGTGCCACCTCCGGACAGGCCCGCTCTGGGGCCAACGTCCTGACTTTC; cdr3_aa: CATSGQARSGANVLTF
clone_size: .; j_call: TRBJ1-5; d_call: .; v_call: TRBV3-1; cdr3_nt: TGTGCCAGCAGCCAAGATCCAGGACTTCCAAATCAGCCCCAGCATTTT; cdr3_aa: CASSQDPGLPNQPQHF
clone_size: few; j_call: TRBJ2-2; d_call: TRBD2; v_call: TRBV2; cdr3_nt: TGTGCCAGCAGCCCACGTGGTTTGAGCGGGAGAGGCGGGGAGCTGTTTTTT; cdr3_aa: CASSPRGLSGRGGELFF
clone_size: .; j_call: TRBJ2-5; d_call: .; v_call: TRBV5-1; cdr3_nt: TGCGCCAGCAGCCGCGACCCTAAGCAAGAGACCCAGTACTTC; cdr3_aa: CASSRDPKQETQYF
clone_size: .; j_call: TRBJ1-2; d_call: .; v_call: TRBV4-2; cdr3_nt: TGTGCCAGCAGCCCATTGGTGAGGGACTATGGCTACACCTTC; cdr3_aa: CASSPLVRDYGYTF
clone_size: .; j_call: TRBJ2-7; d_call: TRBD1; v_call: TRBV6-5; cdr3_nt: TGTGCCAGCAGTTTACGACCCCCAGGGGGCTACGAGCAGTACTTC; cdr3_aa: CASSLRPPGGYEQYF
clone_size: .; j_call: TRBJ1-1; d_call: .; v_call: TRBV7-9; cdr3_nt: TGTGCCAGCAGCCCCCACCCAGGGGCTTTCTTT; cdr3_aa: CASSPHPGAFF
clone_size: many; j_call: TRBJ2-3; d_call: TRBD2; v_call: TRBV7-8; cdr3_nt: TGTGCCAGCAGCTTATTTAGCGGGAGCGGCACAGATACGCAGTATTTT; cdr3_aa: CASSLFSGSGTDTQYF
clone_size: .; j_call: TRBJ2-2; d_call: TRBD1; v_call: TRBV2; cdr3_nt: TGTGCCAGTGGAGGGGACAGGGGTTCCGGGGAGCTGTTTTTT; cdr3_aa: CASGGDRGSGELFF
clone_size: .; j_call: TRBJ1-3; d_call: TRBD1; v_call: TRBV24-1; cdr3_nt: TGTGCCACCAGTGATGCGGACAGGGCTGGAAACACCATACATTTT; cdr3_aa: CATSDADRAGNTIHF
clone_size: many; j_call: TRBJ2-5; d_call: TRBD1; v_call: TRBV18; cdr3_nt: TGTGCCAGCTCACCAAGGGACAGGGGACAGACCCAGTACTTC; cdr3_aa: CASSPRDRGQTQYF
clone_size: few; j_call: TRBJ2-2; d_call: .; v_call: TRBV5-5; cdr3_nt: TGTGCCAGCAGCCCCCTGCAGGGACGAACCGGGGAGCTGTTTTTT; cdr3_aa: CASSPLQGRTGELFF
clone_size: .; j_call: TRBJ2-3; d_call: TRBD2; v_call: TRBV28; cdr3_nt: TGTGCCAGCAGGCGAACTAGCGGGCCCAGCACAGATACGCAGTATTTT; cdr3_aa: CASRRTSGPSTDTQYF
clone_size: .; j_call: TRBJ2-4; d_call: TRBD2; v_call: TRBV5-6; cdr3_nt: TGTGCCAGCAGCTATGGACTAGCGGGGAAAAACATTCAGTACTTC; cdr3_aa: CASSYGLAGKNIQYF
clone_size: many; j_call: TRBJ1-2; d_call: TRBD1; v_call: TRBV11-2; cdr3_nt: TGTGCCAGCAGCCTGGGACAGGGGACGGGAGGCTACACCTTC; cdr3_aa: CASSLGQGTGGYTF
clone_size: .; j_call: TRBJ1-1; d_call: .; v_call: TRBV30; cdr3_nt: TGTGCCTGGAGTGCCTGGGGGACTGAAGCTTTCTTT; cdr3_aa: CAWSAWGTEAFF
clone_size: many; j_call: TRBJ1-1; d_call: .; v_call: TRBV27; cdr3_nt: TGTGCCAGCAGCTTAGTCCGTAGCAGGTTGAACACTGAAGCTTTCTTT; cdr3_aa: CASSLVRSRLNTEAFF
clone_size: many; j_call: TRBJ1-5; d_call: TRBD1; v_call: TRBV28; cdr3_nt: TGTGCCAGCAGTGGGGAGGGGGCCTTTTATAGCAATCAGCCCCAGCATTTT; cdr3_aa: CASSGEGAFYSNQPQHF
clone_size: many; j_call: TRBJ1-5; d_call: TRBD1; v_call: TRBV28; cdr3_nt: TGTGCCAGCCGACCGGGACAGGGGGCGGGTCAGCCCCAGCATTTT; cdr3_aa: CASRPGQGAGQPQHF
clone_size: many; j_call: TRBJ2-7; d_call: .; v_call: TRBV28; cdr3_nt: TGTGCCAGCAGTCCCCCCCTAGTCGGGGGCGAGCAGTACTTC; cdr3_aa: CASSPPLVGGEQYF
clone_size: many; j_call: TRBJ2-5; d_call: .; v_call: TRBV11-2; cdr3_nt: TGTGCCAGCAGCTTTGACCCCGGGGAGACCCAGTACTTC; cdr3_aa: CASSFDPGETQYF
clone_size: many; j_call: TRBJ2-4; d_call: .; v_call: TRBV6-1; cdr3_nt: TGTGCCACCTCCTTCCCAGGTGCCAAAAACATTCAGTACTTC; cdr3_aa: CATSFPGAKNIQYF
clone_size: many; j_call: TRBJ2-7; d_call: .; v_call: TRBV27; cdr3_nt: TGTGCCAGCAGTGCCCCAGGGGCGGGAGACTACGAGCAGTACTTC; cdr3_aa: CASSAPGAGDYEQYF
clone_size: many; j_call: TRBJ2-7; d_call: .; v_call: TRBV18; cdr3_nt: TGTGCCAGCTCACCAGACCGTTTCTTGTACTTC; cdr3_aa: CASSPDRFLYF
clone_size: many; j_call: TRBJ2-4; d_call: TRBD1; v_call: TRBV3-1; cdr3_nt: TGTGCCAGCAGAATCGGGACAGGGGGGTCGGGCATTCAGTACTTC; cdr3_aa: CASRIGTGGSGIQYF
clone_size: .; j_call: TRBJ2-2; d_call: .; v_call: TRBV6-1; cdr3_nt: TGTGCCAGCAGCCGAAAGGACAGACAGACGAACACCGGGGAGCTGTTTTTT; cdr3_aa: CASSRKDRQTNTGELFF
clone_size: few; j_call: TRBJ2-7; d_call: TRBD1; v_call: TRBV15; cdr3_nt: TGTGCCACCAGCGGGGGGACAGGGCTCTACGAGCAGTACTTC; cdr3_aa: CATSGGTGLYEQYF
clone_size: many; j_call: TRBJ2-7; d_call: TRBD1; v_call: TRBV11-2; cdr3_nt: TGTGCCAGCAGCTTATTGGGACAGGGGAGAGCCTACGAGCAGTACTTC; cdr3_aa: CASSLLGQGRAYEQYF
clone_size: few; j_call: TRBJ2-5; d_call: .; v_call: TRBV5-1; cdr3_nt: TGCGCCAGCAGCTTGGTGTGGGGGGCCGGGGAGACCCAGTACTTC; cdr3_aa: CASSLVWGAGETQYF
clone_size: many; j_call: TRBJ1-5; d_call: .; v_call: TRBV28; cdr3_nt: TGTGCCAGCAGTTTCCACTCGGGACGGGCCAATCAGCCCCAGCATTTT; cdr3_aa: CASSFHSGRANQPQHF
clone_size: few; j_call: TRBJ1-1; d_call: .; v_call: TRBV27; cdr3_nt: TGTGCCAGCAGTTCCCTCCCTTTGACTGTGGGAGTGGGCACTGAAGCTTTCTTT; cdr3_aa: CASSSLPLTVGVGTEAFF
clone_size: few; j_call: TRBJ1-3; d_call: .; v_call: TRBV7-9; cdr3_nt: TGTGCCAGCAGCCCCTGGGACAACTCAAAGGGAAACACCATATATTTT; cdr3_aa: CASSPWDNSKGNTIYF
clone_size: few; j_call: TRBJ1-6; d_call: .; v_call: TRBV30; cdr3_nt: TGTGCCTGGAGAAGTGGCGGCTCACCCCTCCACTTT; cdr3_aa: CAWRSGGSPLHF
clone_size: .; j_call: TRBJ1-1; d_call: .; v_call: TRBV20-1; cdr3_nt: TGCAGTGCTAGGTTGGGGCTTTGGGTAACTGAAGCTTTCTTT; cdr3_aa: CSARLGLWVTEAFF
clone_size: few; j_call: TRBJ2-4; d_call: .; v_call: TRBV3-1; cdr3_nt: TGTGCCAGCAGCCAAGCCGCAAGTGGGCGAGACATTCAGTACTTC; cdr3_aa: CASSQAASGRDIQYF
clone_size: .; j_call: TRBJ2-1; d_call: .; v_call: TRBV30; cdr3_nt: TGTGCCTGGAGCTCTGGAGGCTACAATGAGCAGTTCTTC; cdr3_aa: CAWSSGGYNEQFF
clone_size: few; j_call: TRBJ1-1; d_call: TRBD1; v_call: TRBV30; cdr3_nt: TGTGCCTGGAGTGTGACAGGGTGGGCTGAAGCTTTCTTT; cdr3_aa: CAWSVTGWAEAFF
clone_size: .; j_call: TRBJ2-7; d_call: TRBD2; v_call: TRBV14; cdr3_nt: TGTGCCAGCAGGCCTAGCGGGAGGGGCCTCGAGCAGTACTTC; cdr3_aa: CASRPSGRGLEQYF
clone_size: many; j_call: TRBJ2-5; d_call: .; v_call: TRBV19; cdr3_nt: TGTGCCAGTAGTCAAGGGCTAGCGACGGGAGAGACCCAGTACTTC; cdr3_aa: CASSQGLATGETQYF
clone_size: many; j_call: TRBJ1-4; d_call: .; v_call: TRBV6-1; cdr3_nt: TGTGCCAGCAAGGACACCCTACAGCCGAGAAATGAAAAACTGTTTTTT; cdr3_aa: CASKDTLQPRNEKLFF
clone_size: .; j_call: TRBJ2-5; d_call: .; v_call: TRBV5-4; cdr3_nt: TGTGCCAGCAGCCTGACGGCGGGCCGCCAAGAGACCCAGTACTTC; cdr3_aa: CASSLTAGRQETQYF
clone_size: .; j_call: TRBJ2-5; d_call: TRBD2; v_call: TRBV7-8; cdr3_nt: TGTGCCAGCAGCCAACTAGCGGGAGTACAAGAGACCCAGTACTTC; cdr3_aa: CASSQLAGVQETQYF
clone_size: .; j_call: TRBJ1-1; d_call: .; v_call: TRBV30; cdr3_nt: TGTGCCTGGGGGCCTCCGGGACGGACTGAAGCTTTCTTT; cdr3_aa: CAWGPPGRTEAFF
clone_size: .; j_call: TRBJ2-2; d_call: TRBD2; v_call: TRBV7-6; cdr3_nt: TGTGCCAGCAGCTTAGCTAGCGGGAGCGAGGTTAGCGGGGAGCTGTTTTTT; cdr3_aa: CASSLASGSEVSGELFF
clone_size: many; j_call: TRBJ2-7; d_call: TRBD2; v_call: TRBV28; cdr3_nt: TGTGCCACCCTCCAACCGGGACTAGCGGCATACGAGCAGTACTTC; cdr3_aa: CATLQPGLAAYEQYF
clone_size: few; j_call: TRBJ1-1; d_call: .; v_call: TRBV27; cdr3_nt: TGTGCCAGCAGTAACGTGAACACTGAAGCTTTCTTT; cdr3_aa: CASSNVNTEAFF
clone_size: many; j_call: TRBJ2-7; d_call: TRBD1; v_call: TRBV12-3/TRBV12-4; cdr3_nt: TGTGCCAGCAGTTCTAACCCGGGACAGCAAGCCTACTCCTACGAGCAGTACTTC; cdr3_aa: CASSSNPGQQAYSYEQYF
clone_size: .; j_call: TRBJ1-1; d_call: .; v_call: TRBV5-6; cdr3_nt: TGTGCCAGCAGTTCGGGACAAGGGAGAGGCGGTGAAGCTTCCTTT; cdr3_aa: CASSSGQGRGGEASF